Listed here are 17 T cell receptor beta chains from one sample, sequenced in a study of blood T cell repertoires in COVID-19. Produced via immunoSEQ multiplex PCR; TCRdb's table is partial and in-frame only. Found here are around 310,000 clones, around 89% of them singletons; the top ten hold over 8%. Sequenced input: PBMCs or T cells enriched from blood (not recorded which). The source of these receptors is a woman aged 40 to 50 who had recovered from COVID-19.

The chain joins TRBV4-2 to TRBJ2-7; TRBD2 is a possible D gene (5 bases). Germline V CDR1 and CDR2: LGHNA, YNFKEQ. There are 13 residues in the CDR3. The V end was cut by 0 bases, the J end by 7 bases, with 10 bases between. CDR3 residues: CASSQEDSLEQYF. CDR3 coding DNA: TGTGCCAGCAGCCAAGAGGACTCTCTAGAGCAGTACTTC.

The chain recombines TRBV6-2 or TRBV6-3 with TRBJ2-5, with TRBD2 identical over 9 bases. This CDR3 has 20 residues. Germline loops: CDR1 MNHEY, CDR2 SVGEGT. V lost 2 bases to trimming and J lost 2 bases; unmatched junction nucleotides: 18. The DNA for the CDR3 is TGTGCCAGCAGTTACCCCGGACTAGCGACCGCCGCCCGTAAACAAGAGACCCAGTACTTC. Encoded protein: CASSYPGLATAARKQETQYF.

J is TRBJ2-5 and V is TRBV10-3; TRBD1 aligns across 9 bases. V lost 0 bases, J lost 1 base, and 3 bases stayed unmatched. The CDR3 runs to 16 residues. Germline values: CDR1 ENHRY, CDR2 SYGVKD. CDR3 sequence (DNA): TGTGCCATCAGTGAGTCTAGGGGACAGGGCCAAGAGACCCAGTACTTC. Protein sequence: CAISESRGQGQETQYF.

CDR3 DNA sequence: TGTGCCAGTAGGGGCCGACAGGGAGGCCCCGGAAACACCATATATTTT. This translates into CASRGRQGGPGNTIYF. The V and J genes are TRBV19 and TRBJ1-3, with 7 bases fitting TRBD1. The length of the CDR3 is 16 residues. With 6 bases clipped from V and 4 bases from J, the junction kept 12 bases outside the gene matches. Germline V CDR1 and CDR2: LNHDA, SQIVND (reference sequence).

This clone was seen many times. The same CDR3 also results from other DNA sequences found in this sample. The V and J genes are TRBV18 and TRBJ1-1; weak D call: TRBD1 (6 bases). CDR1 KGHSH and CDR2 LQKENI come from the germline V gene. V was trimmed by 4 bases and J by 3 bases, leaving 9 bases between them. The CDR3 extends over 13 amino acids. The CDR3 DNA is TGTGCCAGCTCACAACAGGGAGACACTGAAGCTTTCTTT. The encoded protein is CASSQQGDTEAFF. The full variable domain, completed using reference TRBV18 and TRBJ1-1, is NAGVMQNPRHLVRRRGQEARLRCSPMKGHSHVYWYRQLPEEGLKFMVYLQKENIIDESGMPKERFSAEFPKEGPSILRIQQVVRGDSAAYFCASSQQGDTEAFFGQGTRLTVV.

With respect to this clone: Other DNA sequences in this specimen translate into the identical CDR3. In DNA, the CDR3 is TGCGCCAGCAGCTCCGGGGGATACAATGAGCAGTTCTTC. This translates into CASSSGGYNEQFF. This rearrangement joins TRBV5-1 to TRBJ2-1; a weak D match, TRBD2 (6 bases). The CDR3 is 13 amino acids. From germline, CDR1 is SGHRS and CDR2 YFSETQ. V was clipped by 3 bases and J by 4 bases, with 8 bases between them.

The chain uses TRBV7-2 and TRBJ2-1, with 11 bases aligning to TRBD2. Germline loops: CDR1 SGHTA, CDR2 FQGNSA. The CDR3 runs 14 residues. J gave up 3 bases and V 7 bases, and 2 bases lay outside the gene matches. This CDR3 is CASKTSGIYNEQFF. The CDR3 DNA reads TGTGCCAGCAAGACTAGCGGGATCTACAATGAGCAGTTCTTC.

The J gene is TRBJ1-2, the V gene TRBV4-1; 7 nucleotides match TRBD1. CDR3 size: 14 residues. Germline-derived CDR1 and CDR2 are MGHRA and YSYEKL. Trimming removed 4 bases from V and 7 bases from J; junction bases left unmatched: 9. The CDR3 nucleotides are TGCGCCAGCAGCCCCCCAACAGGGGCCCGTGGCTACACCTTC. Protein sequence: CASSPPTGARGYTF.

The chain carries TRBV7-2 and TRBJ1-4; possibly TRBD1 for D (5 bases). The V and J ends lost 1 base and 8 bases respectively, with 11 bases between them. The CDR3 length is 14 residues. CDR1 SGHTA and CDR2 FQGNSA come from the germline V gene. The DNA for the CDR3 is TGTGCCAGCAGCTTAGGGGGGGGAGCAGAAAAACTGTTTTTT. Protein product: CASSLGGGAEKLFF.

This clone was counted a single time. CDR3 region: CASSLEFRGDGYTF. The CDR3 DNA follows: TGTGCCAGCAGCTTAGAATTCAGGGGGGATGGCTACACCTTC. The J gene is TRBJ1-2, the V gene TRBV11-3; 7 nucleotides line up with TRBD1. After removal of 0 bases from V and 6 bases from J, the junction contained 4 bases not matched to a gene. CDR3 length equals 14 residues. Per the germline V gene, CDR1 is SGHNT and CDR2 is YENEEA.

The V and J genes are TRBV19 and TRBJ1-6, with 10 bases that match TRBD1. Trimming cost V 6 bases and J 17 bases; bases outside gene matches: 10. The CDR3 contains 13 residues. Germline CDR1 reads LNHDA; CDR2 reads SQIVND (reference sequence). The CDR3 nucleotides are TGTGCCAGTAGGACAGGGGGCGCATCAATCATCCACTTT. Translation: CASRTGGASIIHF.

This clone came up a few times. V is TRBV30 and J is TRBJ2-7, with D unclear. Germline CDR1 and CDR2: GTSNPN and SVGIG (reference sequence). This CDR3 has 12 residues. V shed 0 bases and J shed 4 bases, with 7 bases lying between them. The CDR3 reads CAWSVIVYEQYF. CDR3 in DNA: TGTGCCTGGAGTGTAATAGTGTACGAGCAGTACTTC. Full variable domain (remainder filled in from reference TRBV30 and TRBJ2-7): SQTIHQWPATLVQPVGSPLSLECTVEGTSNPNLYWYRQAAGRGLQLLFYSVGIGQISSEVPQNLSASRPQDRQFILSSKKLLLSDSGFYLCAWSVIVYEQYFGPGTRLTVT.

The rearrangement uses TRBV13 and TRBJ2-5; tentatively, D is TRBD2 (5 bases). Trimming took 5 bases from V and 4 from J, leaving 17 bases between them. Germline values: CDR1 PRHDT, CDR2 FYEKMQ (reference sequence). This CDR3 region has 15 residues. CDR3: CASSPGGREGETQYF. For the CDR3, the DNA is TGTGCCAGCAGCCCCGGAGGCCGGGAAGGAGAGACCCAGTACTTC.

This sequence joins TRBV19 and TRBJ2-2; 7 bases are a match to TRBD1. V trimming: 3 bases; J trimming: 3 bases; junction bases outside the gene matches: 4. Germline V gene lookup returns CDR1 LNHDA and CDR2 SQIVND (reference sequence). CDR3 length: 15 amino acids. The CDR3 DNA reads as TGTGCCAGTAGTATTCGGGACAGCTACACCGGGGAGCTGTTTTTT. It yields the protein CASSIRDSYTGELFF.

V gene TRBV4-1 combines with J gene TRBJ2-3; maybe TRBD2 (7 bases). The CDR3 is 17 amino acids. Germline CDR1 is MGHRA and CDR2 is YSYEKL. Trimming took 0 bases from V and 2 from J, leaving 15 bases between them. CDR3 sequence reads: CASSQDGGGALTDTQYF. In nucleotides, the CDR3 is TGCGCCAGCAGCCAAGACGGAGGGGGGGCCCTCACAGATACGCAGTATTTT.

This chain connects TRBV7-3 to TRBJ1-1; D ambiguous. The CDR3 has 13 amino acids. Germline V gene lookup returns CDR1 SGHTA and CDR2 FQGTGA. With 0 bases removed from V and 5 bases from J, the gap between germline ends came to 7 bases. DNA of the CDR3: TGTGCCAGCAGCTTAACGACGGGAACTGAAGCTTTCTTT. Its protein is CASSLTTGTEAFF.

The chain recombines TRBV5-3 with TRBJ2-7; tentatively, D is TRBD1 (6 bases). TRBV5-3 is noted as an ORF with a role that remains uncertain. Between the trimmed V and J ends, which lost 4 bases and 1 base, there was a span of 9 bases. This CDR3 comprises 13 residues. The CDR3 loop reads CARSGGLSYEQYF. The CDR3 DNA reads as TGTGCCAGAAGCGGGGGCTTGTCCTACGAGCAGTACTTC.